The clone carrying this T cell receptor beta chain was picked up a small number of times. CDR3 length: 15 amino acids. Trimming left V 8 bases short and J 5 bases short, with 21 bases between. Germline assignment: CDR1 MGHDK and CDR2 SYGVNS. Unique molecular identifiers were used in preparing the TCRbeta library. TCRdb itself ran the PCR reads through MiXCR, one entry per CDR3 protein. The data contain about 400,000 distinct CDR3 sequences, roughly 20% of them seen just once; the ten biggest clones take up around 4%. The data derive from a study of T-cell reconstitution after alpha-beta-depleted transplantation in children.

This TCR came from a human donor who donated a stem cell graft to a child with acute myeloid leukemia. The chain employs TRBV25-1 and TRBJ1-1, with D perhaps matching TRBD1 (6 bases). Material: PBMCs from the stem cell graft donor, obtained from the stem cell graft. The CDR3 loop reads CASDGRAGEETEAFF. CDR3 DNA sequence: TGTGCCAGCGATGGTCGGGCAGGGGAGGAGACTGAAGCTTTCTTT.